This T cell receptor beta chain was obtained from a study of blood T cells in healthy people across ages. PBMCs were isolated at a quantity of at least 7 million per sample. V shed 0 bases and J 11 bases; nucleotides not matched to a gene: 17. This CDR3 has 17 residues. In germline, CDR1 is MGHRA, CDR2 YSYEKL. Concerning this clonotype itself: Its target is not known.

Using a J-beta primer mix together with a sample-barcoded 5' primer, a second PCR was run for roughly 6 to 11 cycles. One entry per CDR3 protein results from TCRdb running MiXCR on the 5' RACE reads. Here the sample spans approximately 800,000 distinct CDR3 sequences, 36% being singletons. Study results and limitations: In older individuals, TCR beta diversity per million T cells was lower, falling roughly linearly with age. More naive CD4+ cells and higher diversity marked long-lived donors relative to aged donors. A strong correlation between TCR beta diversity and naive T cell percentage was seen.

The chain has TRBV4-1 and TRBJ2-5; 8 bases map to TRBD1. The clonotype originates from a man younger than 35 in good health. Input material: blood. The CDR3 sequence is CASSQENTGGYRDEQYF. The CDR3 DNA sequence: TGCGCCAGCAGCCAAGAAAATACAGGGGGATACCGGGATGAGCAGTACTTC.